This T cell receptor (beta chain) emerged from a study of T cell repertoires in cytomegalovirus infection. Germline V gene lookup returns CDR1 SGHRS and CDR2 YFSETQ. V lost 9 bases to trimming and J lost 0 bases, with 10 bases between them. The CDR3 contains 14 residues. This clonotype showed up many times. TCRdb re-called the reads with MiXCR, one entry per CDR3 protein. The table has 490,000 or so distinct CDR3 sequences, around 10% seen once. Sequenced material: PBMCs. The rearrangement uses TRBV5-1 and TRBJ2-6, with D hard to call. The sequence was obtained from a human donor in good health (CMV status not recorded). Some clones in this sample may be carry-over from other donors' samples. CDR3: CATSEISGANVLTF. DNA for the CDR3: TGCGCCACCTCGGAGATCTCTGGGGCCAACGTCCTGACTTTC.